This T cell receptor beta chain was observed in a study of T cell repertoires in cytomegalovirus infection. Study-wide context: Peptides in the study included HLA-C-restricted and HLA-B-restricted CMV epitopes. Study observations and caveats: Adding up the frequency of public TCR beta families identified people who carried CMV plus the relevant HLA. HLA-C-restricted CMV clonotypes gave the most frequent clonotype in two of eight donors.

Concerning this clonotype: No antigen is known for it.

The CDR3 is 21 amino acids. The V gene lost 0 bases and the J gene lost 1 base, with 25 bases spanning the gap. Germline V gene data show CDR1 as MGHRA and CDR2 as YSYEKL. TCRdb re-derived calls from the reads in MiXCR, one entry per CDR3 protein. The sample comprises about 480,000 distinct CDR3 sequences, roughly a third of which are singletons, and 17% rests with the top ten. The V gene is TRBV4-1, the J gene TRBJ1-5; D might be TRBD1 (5 bases). This material consisted of cultured PBMCs, taken from culture after CMV antigen stimulation. This sequence was found in a human donor in good health (CMV status not recorded). Some clones in this sample may be carry-over from other donors' samples. CDR3 nucleotides: TGCGCCAGCAGCCAAGATAGGGCCAGGTACAGGCTCGGGGTGAGCAATCAGCCCCAGCATTTT. It specifies CASSQDRARYRLGVSNQPQHF.